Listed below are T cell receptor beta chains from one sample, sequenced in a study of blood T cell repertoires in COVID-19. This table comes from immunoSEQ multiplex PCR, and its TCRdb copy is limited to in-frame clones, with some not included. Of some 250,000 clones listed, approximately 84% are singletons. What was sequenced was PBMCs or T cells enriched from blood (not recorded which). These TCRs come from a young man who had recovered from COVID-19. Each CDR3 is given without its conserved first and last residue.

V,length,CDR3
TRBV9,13,ASSASNSWAETQY
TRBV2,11,ATQRAANTEAF
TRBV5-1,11,ASSPGTGYGYT
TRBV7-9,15,ASSSPREGVSNYGYT
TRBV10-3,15,AISYGTSGSVWNEQF
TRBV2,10,ASSQETYEQY
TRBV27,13,ASRRGLAGTYEQY
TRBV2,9,ASSEAREAF
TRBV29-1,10,SVPGLDYGYT
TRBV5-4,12,ASSLAGGDSPLH
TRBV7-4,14,ASSSAKGVKRTEAF
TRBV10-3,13,AISESLAGGDEQF
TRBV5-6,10,ASSIDSYGYT
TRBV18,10,ASSLFHNEQF
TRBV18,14,ASSPPTSSGANVLT
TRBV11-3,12,ASSLTGGGGKLF
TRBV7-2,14,ASSLLREALGNEQF
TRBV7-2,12,ASSFRRDGNTIY